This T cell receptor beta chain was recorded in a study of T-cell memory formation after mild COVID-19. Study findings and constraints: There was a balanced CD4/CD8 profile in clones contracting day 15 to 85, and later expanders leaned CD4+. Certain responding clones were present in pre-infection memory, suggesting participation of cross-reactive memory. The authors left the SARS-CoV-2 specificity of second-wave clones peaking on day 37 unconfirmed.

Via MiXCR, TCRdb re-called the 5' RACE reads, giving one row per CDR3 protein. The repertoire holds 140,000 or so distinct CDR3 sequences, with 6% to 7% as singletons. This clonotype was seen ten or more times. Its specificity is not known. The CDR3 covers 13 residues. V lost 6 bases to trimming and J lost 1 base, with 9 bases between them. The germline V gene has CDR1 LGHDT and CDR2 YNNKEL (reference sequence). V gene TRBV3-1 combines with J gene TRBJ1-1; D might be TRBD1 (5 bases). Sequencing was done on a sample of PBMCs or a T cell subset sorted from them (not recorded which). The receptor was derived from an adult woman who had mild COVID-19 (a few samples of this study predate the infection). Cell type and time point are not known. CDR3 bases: TGTGCCAGCAGACTGGACAAGAACACTGAAGCTTTCTTT. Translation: CASRLDKNTEAFF.